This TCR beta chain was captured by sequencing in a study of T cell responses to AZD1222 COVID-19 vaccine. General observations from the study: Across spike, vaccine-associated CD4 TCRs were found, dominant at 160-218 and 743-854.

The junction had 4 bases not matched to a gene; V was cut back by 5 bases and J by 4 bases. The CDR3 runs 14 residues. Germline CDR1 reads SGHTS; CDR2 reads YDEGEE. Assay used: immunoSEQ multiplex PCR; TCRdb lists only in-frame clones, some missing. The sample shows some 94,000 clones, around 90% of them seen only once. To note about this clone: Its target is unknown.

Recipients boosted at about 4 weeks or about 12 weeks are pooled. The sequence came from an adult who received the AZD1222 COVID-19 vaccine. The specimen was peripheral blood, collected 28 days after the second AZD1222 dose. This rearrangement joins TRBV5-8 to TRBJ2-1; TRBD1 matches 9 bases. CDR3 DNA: TGTGCCAGCAGTCGACAGGGGGAATACAATGAGCAGTTCTTC. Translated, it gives CASSRQGEYNEQFF.